The entry that follows covers one T cell receptor beta chain sequence. Its antigen is currently unknown. Repertoires were generated with immunoSEQ multiplex PCR, while TCRdb's copy carries only in-frame clones and drops some. The repertoire has around 90,000 clones, approximately 95% of them found once; the top ten carry around 1.1%. The data derive from a study of graft-versus-host responses after intestinal transplantation. Whole-study findings and limits: In recipient marrow, GvH clones were found, and some appeared first in ileum or blood. The study associated peak circulating GvH clone levels with early post-transplant HvG declines.

CDR3 length: 11 amino acids. Trimming stripped 6 bases from V and 7 bases from J, with 6 bases between. The V gene's germline CDR1 is LGHNA and CDR2 YNFKEQ. The sequences come from unstimulated CD8+ T cells sorted from spleen or lymph node cells, collected before transplant. The chain couples TRBV4-2 to TRBJ1-4, with D possibly TRBD1 on 5 matching bases. The source of this sequence is a human donor who was the organ donor for an intestinal transplant. The CDR3 here is CASRGGEKLFF. The CDR3 DNA follows: TGTGCCAGCAGGGGGGGTGAAAAACTGTTTTTT.